The clone carrying this TCR beta chain was counted only a few times. This specimen belongs to a study of CD8 T cells in Susac syndrome. The V segment lost 7 bases and the J segment 5 bases; nucleotides outside the gene matches: 10. The CDR3 loop spans 15 amino acids. The germline gives CDR1 SEHNR, CDR2 FQNEAQ (reference sequence). It was negative isolation that provided the CD8+ and CD4+ T cells, whereas TEMRA cells were enriched by FACS. An amount of RNA that ranged from about 0.45 to 1 ug was reverse transcribed with random hexamers. Amplification of TCR beta CDR3 spanned 54 Vbeta and 13 Jbeta via immunoSEQ multiplex PCR. TCRdb used MiXCR to reprocess the immunoSEQ multiplex PCR reads, holding one entry per CDR3 protein. This table holds about 210,000 distinct CDR3 sequences, around 95% found once.

Input material: CD4+ T cells from PBMCs. The TCR was taken from a human donor with multiple sclerosis. The V call is TRBV7-9, the J call TRBJ2-2; 7 bases fit TRBD1. This chain's CDR3 is CASTQTGIGTGELFF. CDR3 coding DNA: TGTGCCAGCACCCAGACAGGGATAGGAACCGGGGAGCTGTTTTTT.